This T cell receptor beta chain was recovered during a study of CD8 T cells in ankylosing spondylitis (dated by TCRdb to 2016 to 2017). The study in broad terms: The study set out to find disease-linked TCR variants by profiling T cell receptor beta repertoires in ankylosing spondylitis patients and healthy donors. The full study cohort comprised about 23 ankylosing spondylitis patients and roughly 100 healthy donors. Samples of peripheral blood were taken, and for ankylosing spondylitis patients, synovial fluid was collected as well. Results the study describes overall, beyond this receptor: The disease-linked clones were reported as significantly enriched in matched synovial fluid samples from ankylosing spondylitis patients. A CD8+ phenotype was shown by the disease-linked clones, which were found at relatively low frequencies in peripheral blood. A TCR beta motif made up of 7 to 9 highly homologous amino acid variants appeared to be characteristic of blood from ankylosing spondylitis patients. Some motif variants were previously reported in synovial fluid and blood of reactive arthritis patients, suggesting common disease-initiation mechanisms.

TCRdb lists the instrument as Illumina HiSeq 2500. Quantitative 5'-RACE with molecular barcodes was the method used to prepare the TCR beta libraries. On the authors' methods: A new computational method based on a probabilistic model of VDJ rearrangement was used to identify disease-linked TCR variants. TCRdb cleaned the public reads at Q25 with fastp, built clones with MiXCR and kept in-frame beta chains. Every distinct CDR3 protein forms one entry, paired with its most common genes and DNA. These V and J calls derive from TCRdb rather than the authors' analysis. The sample table contains about 130,000 distinct CDR3 sequences; only one count was recorded for roughly 10% of them. The top ten hold roughly 4.5% of the sample. Sequences MNHEY (CDR1) and SMNVEV (CDR2) are obtained from the germline V gene (reference sequence). V loses 5 bases, J loses 4 bases, and the germline ends lie 8 bases apart. The CDR3 spans 13 residues, from the cysteine through the phenylalanine. The only DNA kept is the CDR3, 39 bases in frame from the first base.

In its sample, this clonotype was seen many times. What this receptor recognizes is not known. Base qualities are missing; no much larger clone stands one base away. The chain was built from TRBV27 and TRBJ1-4, with the D gene call left open. The sequenced material came from blood, either unsorted or a sorted T cell fraction (not recorded which). The TCR was taken from a female donor with ankylosing spondylitis or in good health (not recorded which). Read as DNA, the sequence is TGTGCCAGCAGTAGTAGTTTTAATGAAAAACTGTTTTTT. It codes for CASSSSFNEKLFF. Outside the CDR3, residues come from the reference TRBV27 and TRBJ1-4 proteins, so the full variable domain is: EAQVTQNPRYLITVTGKKLTVTCSQNMNHEYMSWYRQDPGLGLRQIYYSMNVEVTDKGDVPEGYKVSRKEKRNFPLILESPSPNQTSLYFCASSSSFNEKLFFGSGTQLSVL.